The 17 T cell receptor beta chains below all came from one sample that was sequenced in a study of blood T cells in healthy people across ages. PCR was performed a second time for about 6 to 12 cycles using a sample-barcoded 5' primer and a J-beta primer mix. TCRdb reprocessed the 5' RACE reads via MiXCR and lists one record per CDR3 protein. The table records 700,000 to 950,000 distinct CDR3 sequences, 55% to 70% of them present only once. What was sequenced was blood. The receptors here all came from a young man in good health.

The V and J genes are TRBV5-1 and TRBJ2-2; 10 positions agree with TRBD2. Trimming at V came to 1 base and at J to 6 bases, leaving 6 bases not matched to a gene. CDR1 and CDR2 (germline): SGHRS, YFSETQ. The CDR3 is 16 amino acids. CDR3 sequence (DNA): TGCGCCAGCAGCTTGCGGGCTAGCGGGAGTTCCGGGGAGCTGTTTTTT. Translation: CASSLRASGSSGELFF.

This clonotype was recorded a few times. This chain links TRBV9 with TRBJ2-1; D remains ambiguous. Trimming removed 3 bases at V and 3 bases at J, with 25 bases between. The CDR3 contains 19 residues. Germline values: CDR1 SGDLS, CDR2 YYNGEE. CDR3 protein: CASSGAASRRVSDYNEQFF. The DNA of the CDR3 is TGTGCCAGCAGCGGCGCCGCCTCCAGAAGAGTCTCCGACTACAATGAGCAGTTCTTC.

This chain joins TRBV20-1 and TRBJ2-3; 10 bases line up with TRBD2. Trimming at V came to 3 bases and at J to 2 bases, leaving 14 bases not matched to a gene. From germline, CDR1 is DFQATT and CDR2 SNEGSKA (reference sequence). This CDR3 region has 18 residues. CDR3 region: CSASRLGVLAGDTDTQYF. The CDR3 DNA sequence: TGCAGTGCTAGCCGGCTAGGAGTGCTAGCGGGAGACACAGATACGCAGTATTTT.

V gene TRBV20-1 combines with J gene TRBJ2-1, with TRBD2 as a possible D gene (5 bases). Trimming took 5 bases from V and 5 from J, leaving 13 bases between them. Germline CDR1 reads DFQATT; CDR2 reads SNEGSKA (reference sequence). This CDR3 spans 13 amino acids. The CDR3 region has the DNA TGCAGTGCTCGGGGTGGGCAGGACAATGAGCAGTTCTTC. Translating it yields CSARGGQDNEQFF.

This clonotype was counted between two and nine times. This rearrangement joins TRBV7-9 to TRBJ2-1; 7 nucleotides agree with TRBD2. CDR3 length: 12 residues. The V gene's germline CDR1 is SEHNR and CDR2 FQNEAQ (reference sequence). V was pared by 5 bases and J by 8 bases, with 3 bases of the junction left unmatched. CDR3 coding DNA: TGTGCCAGCAGCCGTGCGGGAGATGAGCAGTTCTTC. It encodes CASSRAGDEQFF.

The V call is TRBV4-2, the J call TRBJ2-3, with D tentatively TRBD2 (7 bases). With 0 bases removed from V and 5 bases from J, the gap between germline ends came to 24 bases. The CDR3 runs to 19 residues. Germline V gives CDR1 LGHNA, CDR2 YNFKEQ. Here the CDR3 DNA reads TGTGCCAGCAGCCAAGATATGGGTAGCGAGGCGGGGGCTGAAGATACGCAGTATTTT. As protein: CASSQDMGSEAGAEDTQYF.

This clonotype has only a few counts. This chain connects TRBV7-2 to TRBJ2-5; D is unclear. Trimming took off 4 bases at V and 1 base at J, with 19 bases between the two ends. CDR3 size: 17 residues. CDR1 SGHTA and CDR2 FQGNSA come from the germline V gene. The CDR3 DNA follows: TGTGCCAGCAGCTCTAGTGGCCTGAGGAAGCGCCAAGAGACCCAGTACTTC. Residues: CASSSSGLRKRQETQYF. Full variable domain (outside the CDR3, taken from reference TRBV7-2 and TRBJ2-5): GAGVSQSPSNKVTEKGKDVELRCDPISGHTALYWYRQSLGQGLEFLIYFQGNSAPDKSGLPSDRFSAERTGGSVSTLTIQRTQQEDSAVYLCASSSSGLRKRQETQYFGPGTRLLVL.

The CDR3 region is CASSLRSSALWGYTF. The CDR3 DNA reads TGCGCCAGCAGCTTGAGATCATCAGCACTTTGGGGCTACACCTTC. The rearrangement joins TRBV5-1 to TRBJ1-2; no reliable D call. In germline, CDR1 is SGHRS, CDR2 YFSETQ. The CDR3 runs 15 residues. Trimming cost V 1 base and J 8 bases, with 18 bases left between them.

In this sample, this clonotype turned up once. The chain carries TRBV6-2 or TRBV6-3 and TRBJ2-3; 12 bases agree with TRBD2. Losses at the gene ends were 3 bases for V and 4 bases for J; bases not matched to a gene: 2. This CDR3 contains 15 residues. Germline CDR1 reads MNHEY; CDR2 reads SVGEGT. The CDR3 region is CASSYLAGGADTQYF. CDR3 nucleotides: TGTGCCAGCAGTTATCTAGCGGGGGGGGCAGATACGCAGTATTTT.

This clonotype was counted a few times. J is TRBJ2-1 and V is TRBV20-1; TRBD2 is a possible D gene (5 bases). Germline CDR1 is DFQATT and CDR2 is SNEGSKA (reference sequence). The CDR3 sequence is 14 residues long. Trimming shortened V by 3 bases and J by 0 bases, and 9 bases separated the two germline ends. The chain's CDR3 is CSARGSYSYNEQFF. CDR3 sequence (DNA): TGCAGTGCTAGGGGGAGTTACTCCTACAATGAGCAGTTCTTC.

The chain combines TRBV7-9 with TRBJ2-4; the D gene is possibly TRBD2 (5 bases). V lost 2 bases and J 4 bases, leaving 15 bases between the germline ends. CDR1 SEHNR and CDR2 FQNEAQ come from the germline V gene (reference sequence). This CDR3 contains 16 residues. The CDR3 protein is CASSLIALEGKNIQYF. CDR3 coding DNA: TGTGCCAGCAGCTTAATTGCACTAGAGGGTAAAAACATTCAGTACTTC. Full variable domain (missing parts from reference TRBV7-9 and TRBJ2-4): DTGVSQNPRHKITKRGQNVTFRCDPISEHNRLYWYRQTLGQGPEFLTYFQNEAQLEKSRLLSDRFSAERPKGSFSTLEIQRTEQGDSAMYLCASSLIALEGKNIQYFGAGTRLSVL.

This clonotype was counted a few times. This CDR3 is CASRHPTKDSGANVLTF. Written as DNA, the CDR3 is TGCGCCAGCAGGCACCCCACGAAAGACTCTGGGGCCAACGTCCTGACTTTC. This chain links TRBV5-1 with TRBJ2-6, with D uncertain. CDR1 and CDR2 from the germline V gene are SGHRS and YFSETQ. V lost 5 bases to trimming and J lost 0 bases, with 15 bases between them. The CDR3 is 17 amino acids.

The chain is built from TRBV5-1 and TRBJ2-7, with D perhaps matching TRBD2 (6 bases). From germline, CDR1 is SGHRS and CDR2 YFSETQ. The CDR3 has 14 residues. V shed 3 bases and J shed 2 bases, with 12 bases lying between them. The CDR3 region has the DNA TGCGCCAGCAGCTCGGGACTCGCTACCTACGAGCAGTACTTC. This sequence encodes CASSSGLATYEQYF. The whole variable domain, remainder taken from reference TRBV5-1 and TRBJ2-7, is KAGVTQTPRYLIKTRGQQVTLSCSPISGHRSVSWYQQTPGQGLQFLFEYFSETQRNKGNFPGRFSGRQFSNSRSEMNVSTLELGDSALYLCASSSGLATYEQYFGPGTRLTVT.

A few counts support this clonotype. The chain uses TRBV20-1 and TRBJ2-1, with a weak D call TRBD2 (6 bases). The CDR3 runs to 15 residues. Germline CDR1 and CDR2: DFQATT and SNEGSKA (reference sequence). The V gene lost 1 base and the J gene lost 4 bases, with 14 bases spanning the gap. The CDR3 DNA sequence: TGCAGTGCTAGAGGCGGGATGAGAGGGTACAATGAGCAGTTCTTC. Translating it yields CSARGGMRGYNEQFF.

As to this clonotype: A much larger clone differs by one base, so this may be a read error. CDR3 loop: CSVGQGEETQFF. CDR3 in DNA: TGCAGCGTAGGACAGGGGGAAGAGACCCAGTTCTTC. V gene TRBV29-1 combines with J gene TRBJ2-1, with 10 bases aligning to TRBD1. In germline, CDR1 is SQVTM, CDR2 ANQGSEA. This CDR3 has 12 residues. The trim removed 6 bases at V and 13 bases at J, leaving 9 bases unmatched.

J is TRBJ2-1 and V is TRBV30; D call uncertain. V lost 1 base to trimming and J lost 8 bases, with 12 bases between them. CDR3 length: 13 amino acids. The germline CDR1 and CDR2 sequences are GTSNPN and SVGIG (reference sequence). CDR3 residues: CAWSEGWFDEQFF. The CDR3 DNA reads TGTGCCTGGAGTGAGGGCTGGTTCGATGAGCAGTTCTTC.

A note on this clonotype: It may be a read error: a sequence one base away is much more abundant. The chain employs TRBV7-2 and TRBJ2-3; D gene uncertain. Trimming removed 2 bases at V and 5 bases at J, with 8 bases between. This CDR3 region has 13 residues. The germline V gene encodes CDR1 SGHTA and CDR2 FQGNSA. CDR3 loop: CASSLLWGDTQYF. The DNA of the CDR3 is TGTGCCAGCAGCTTACTCTGGGGAGATACGCAGTATTTT.